This T cell receptor (beta chain) was identified in a study of blood T cell repertoires in COVID-19. This CDR3 has 16 amino acids. Germline V gene data show CDR1 as DFQATT and CDR2 as SNEGSKA (reference sequence). V lost 3 bases and J lost 2; bases outside the gene matches: 10. Measured with immunoSEQ multiplex PCR; TCRdb has only the in-frame clones, and not every one. This table has 200,000 to 250,000 clones, about four fifths appearing once. The V gene is TRBV20-1, the J gene TRBJ1-5; TRBD1 matches at 7 bases. The source of this sequence is a woman in her forties with acute COVID-19. Source material: PBMCs or T cells enriched from blood (not recorded which). CDR3 sequence reads: CSASLSGGQGNQPQHF. CDR3 sequence (DNA): TGCAGTGCTAGTCTTTCCGGTGGACAGGGCAATCAGCCCCAGCATTTT.